A single sample is the source of the 24 T cell receptor beta chains below, sequenced in a study of blood T cell repertoires in COVID-19. TCRdb's copy holds only in-frame clones and misses some; the assay was immunoSEQ multiplex PCR. This table has some 320,000 clones, 85% appearing once. What was sequenced was PBMCs or T cells enriched from blood (not recorded which). These receptors came from a woman younger than 45 who had been exposed to COVID-19.

The gene calls are TRBV3-1 (or the pseudogene TRBV3-2) and TRBJ2-7; D is perhaps TRBD1 (5 bases). The CDR3 loop spans 15 amino acids. The germline V gene encodes CDR1 LGHDT and CDR2 YNNKEL (reference sequence). V was shortened by 2 bases and J by 0 bases, with 11 bases between the two germline ends. The CDR3 reads CASSQSGRASYEQYF. CDR3 in DNA: TGTGCCAGCAGCCAAAGTGGCAGGGCCTCCTACGAGCAGTACTTC.

In DNA form, the CDR3 reads TGTGCCAGCAGGAGAGTCGGTCAGCCCCAGCATTTT. Its translation is CASRRVGQPQHF. The chain joins TRBV2 to TRBJ1-5; unclear D gene. V shed 6 bases and J shed 6 bases, with 9 bases lying between them. Germline loops: CDR1 SNHLY, CDR2 FYNNEI. The CDR3 sequence is 12 residues long. The full variable domain, in which reference TRBV2 and TRBJ1-5 provide the parts outside the CDR3, is EPEVTQTPSHQVTQMGQEVILRCVPISNHLYFYWYRQILGQKVEFLVSFYNNEISEKSEIFDDQFSVERPDGSNFTLKIRSTKLEDSAMYFCASRRVGQPQHFGDGTRLSIL.

The V gene is TRBV4-3, the J gene TRBJ1-1; D possibly corresponds to TRBD1 (5 bases). V lost 1 base and J lost 2, with 11 bases in between. The CDR3 contains 15 residues. Germline lookup yields CDR1 LGHNA and CDR2 YSLEER. This chain's CDR3 is CASSQGPQVNTEAFF. The CDR3 nucleotides are TGCGCCAGCAGCCAAGGACCACAGGTTAACACTGAAGCTTTCTTT.

The CDR3 DNA reads TGTGCCACCAGCAGAGAAGGCGCAGGCCATGGCTACACCTTC. Translating it yields CATSREGAGHGYTF. The rearrangement joins TRBV15 to TRBJ1-2; D gene ambiguous. CDR3 size: 14 residues. Germline lookup yields CDR1 LNHNV and CDR2 YYDKDF (reference sequence). The V end lost 0 bases, the J end lost 6 bases, and 11 bases lay between the germline ends.

This clone was seen a few times. DNA for the CDR3: TGTGCCAGCAGCCTGGAAGGGGCGCAGAAGCAGTATTTT. It specifies CASSLEGAQKQYF. J is TRBJ2-3 and V is TRBV12-3 or TRBV12-4, with a tentative D call TRBD1 (5 bases). The CDR3 is 13 amino acids. Deletions cut 6 bases from V and 11 bases from J, with 18 bases between.

The V and J genes are TRBV21-1 and TRBJ1-2; the table gives TRBD1 as D, unverified against the DNA. TRBV21-1 counts as a pseudogene. The CDR3 spans 15 residues. The chain's CDR3 is CASSNQQGIGYGYTF. The CDR3 region has the DNA TGTGCCAGCAGCAACCAACAGGGAATTGGGTATGGCTACACCTTC.

The table lists this clone with a count of one. The gene calls are TRBV5-1 and TRBJ1-4, with a weak D call TRBD1 (5 bases). The CDR3 length is 15 residues. V lost 3 bases to trimming and J lost 5 bases, with 14 bases between them. Per the germline V gene, CDR1 is SGHRS and CDR2 is YFSETQ. CDR3 nucleotide sequence: TGCGCCAGCAGCTCCCGACCAGGGAAGAATGAAAAACTGTTTTTT. This sequence encodes CASSSRPGKNEKLFF.

The chain employs TRBV7-9 and TRBJ2-7; TRBD2 agrees at 8 bases. From germline, CDR1 is SEHNR and CDR2 FQNEAQ (reference sequence). Trimming removed 5 bases from V and 4 bases from J; junction bases left unmatched: 7. The CDR3 extends over 14 amino acids. CDR3 loop: CASSPTGGAYEQYF. For the CDR3, the DNA is TGTGCCAGCAGCCCGACGGGAGGGGCTTACGAGCAGTACTTC.

This clone turned up a few times. The CDR3 sequence is CASSLGQGRDSNQPQHF. The CDR3 bases are TGCGCCAGCAGTTTAGGGCAGGGCAGGGATAGCAATCAGCCCCAGCATTTT. The chain is built from TRBV10-1 and TRBJ1-5; weak D call: TRBD1 (5 bases). The V gene's germline CDR1 is WNHNN and CDR2 SYGVQD (reference sequence). The V and J ends lost 5 bases and 0 bases respectively, with 17 bases between them. This CDR3 has 17 residues.

This CDR3 is CASSLGLGGNTEAFF. CDR3 DNA: TGTGCCAGCAGCTTAGGCCTCGGGGGGAACACTGAAGCTTTCTTT. V usage is TRBV7-2 and J usage is TRBJ1-1, with a possible D match to TRBD1 (5 bases). Germline CDR1 reads SGHTA; CDR2 reads FQGNSA. The CDR3 length is 15 residues. V gave up 1 base and J gave up 1 base, with 10 bases separating them.

The V and J genes are TRBV7-3 and TRBJ2-3, with TRBD1 matching 7 bases. CDR1 and CDR2 from the germline V gene are SGHTA and FQGTGA. The CDR3 has 14 amino acids. V trimming: 5 bases; J trimming: 5 bases; junction bases outside the gene matches: 7. CDR3 amino acids: CASSTGQLEDTQYF. The CDR3 DNA reads TGTGCCAGCAGCACGGGACAGTTGGAAGATACGCAGTATTTT.

The chain joins TRBV19 to TRBJ1-5; D unresolved. The V end was cut by 6 bases, the J end by 2 bases, with 14 bases between. CDR3 size: 15 residues. Germline V gene sequence: CDR1 LNHDA, CDR2 SQIVND (reference sequence). The CDR3 reads CASSRQILGNQPQHF. The CDR3 region has the DNA TGTGCCAGTAGCCGACAAATCCTTGGCAATCAGCCCCAGCATTTT.

This chain joins TRBV7-3 and TRBJ1-1, with TRBD1 as a possible D gene (6 bases). The CDR3 sequence is 13 residues long. Germline V gene lookup returns CDR1 SGHTA and CDR2 FQGTGA. Trimming removed 5 bases at V and 4 bases at J, with 11 bases between. This CDR3 reads CASSATGRTEAFF. In nucleotides, the CDR3 is TGTGCCAGCAGCGCCACAGGGCGCACTGAAGCTTTCTTT.

J is TRBJ1-5 and V is TRBV7-8; D gene uncertain. CDR3 length: 16 amino acids. Germline V gene data show CDR1 as SGHVS and CDR2 as FQNEAQ. V lost 0 bases and J lost 7, with 16 bases in between. DNA for the CDR3: TGTGCCAGCAGCTTAGCAAGACTCTCAGTTGGCCAGCCCCAGCATTTT. Translation gives CASSLARLSVGQPQHF.

V gene TRBV28 combines with J gene TRBJ1-1; D gene unclear. CDR1 MDHEN and CDR2 SYDVKM come from the germline V gene. This CDR3 has 11 amino acids. V was cut by 6 bases and J by 4 bases, with 6 bases left in between. This CDR3 reads CASRTVTEAFF. In nucleotides, the CDR3 is TGTGCCAGCAGAACTGTCACTGAAGCTTTCTTT.

The genes are TRBV7-9 and TRBJ1-2; 9 bases are shared with TRBD1. The CDR3 contains 15 residues. V shed 5 bases and J 6 bases; nucleotides not matched to a gene: 10. Germline V gene lookup returns CDR1 SEHNR and CDR2 FQNEAQ (reference sequence). The CDR3 region is CASSPADRGPHGYTF. The DNA of the CDR3 is TGTGCCAGCAGCCCGGCGGACAGGGGTCCGCATGGCTACACCTTC. Based on the CDR3 plus reference TRBV7-9 and TRBJ1-2, the full variable domain is DTGVSQNPRHKITKRGQNVTFRCDPISEHNRLYWYRQTLGQGPEFLTYFQNEAQLEKSRLLSDRFSAERPKGSFSTLEIQRTEQGDSAMYLCASSPADRGPHGYTFGSGTRLTVV.

The chain has TRBV7-3 and TRBJ2-4; perhaps TRBD1 as D (5 bases). V lost 2 bases to trimming and J lost 0 bases, with 8 bases between them. This CDR3 contains 15 residues. Per germline, CDR1 SGHTA and CDR2 FQGTGA. Here the CDR3 DNA reads TGTGCCAGCAGCTTAGACAGAGTAGCCAAAAACATTCAGTACTTC. Its protein product is CASSLDRVAKNIQYF.

V is TRBV7-6 and J is TRBJ1-5; the D gene is possibly TRBD1 (6 bases). This CDR3 contains 15 residues. Germline V gene lookup returns CDR1 SGHVS and CDR2 FNYEAQ. Trimming stripped 2 bases from V and 2 bases from J, with 10 bases between. For the CDR3, the DNA is TGTGCCAGCAGCTTAACACAGGGAGGCAATCAGCCCCAGCATTTT. This sequence encodes CASSLTQGGNQPQHF.

CDR3 amino acids: CASSVETVTNEQFF. The CDR3, as DNA: TGTGCCAGCAGCGTAGAAACGGTCACCAATGAGCAGTTCTTC. The gene calls are TRBV9 and TRBJ2-1; no clear D. Germline CDR1 SGDLS, CDR2 YYNGEE. The CDR3 length is 14 residues. Trimming pared 0 bases from V and 6 bases from J, leaving 10 bases between.

The rearrangement links TRBV2 to TRBJ2-7; 8 bases line up with TRBD2. V lost 7 bases to trimming and J lost 2 bases; unmatched junction nucleotides: 7. Germline V gene data show CDR1 as SNHLY and CDR2 as FYNNEI. The CDR3 loop spans 14 amino acids. CDR3 region: CASKMGLGPYEQYF. Written as DNA, the CDR3 is TGTGCCAGCAAGATGGGACTAGGGCCCTACGAGCAGTACTTC. Combining the CDR3 with reference TRBV2 and TRBJ2-7 gives the whole variable domain EPEVTQTPSHQVTQMGQEVILRCVPISNHLYFYWYRQILGQKVEFLVSFYNNEISEKSEIFDDQFSVERPDGSNFTLKIRSTKLEDSAMYFCASKMGLGPYEQYFGPGTRLTVT.

This chain uses TRBV5-1 with TRBJ1-3; D gene unclear. Germline CDR1 is SGHRS and CDR2 is YFSETQ. V was shortened by 4 bases and J by 0 bases, with 11 bases between the two germline ends. This CDR3 has 15 residues. The CDR3 DNA reads TGCGCCAGCAGCCCGTCCCGGGTCTCTGGAAACACCATATATTTT. It is translated as CASSPSRVSGNTIYF.

Details on this clone: This same CDR3 is encoded by further DNA sequences in the sample. CDR3 DNA: TGTGCCAGCAGCCATAGACAGGGGAACACTGAAGCTTTCTTT. Residues: CASSHRQGNTEAFF. The rearrangement uses TRBV3-1 (or the pseudogene TRBV3-2) and TRBJ1-1; 7 bases fit TRBD1. The CDR3 covers 14 residues. Germline V gene lookup returns CDR1 LGHDT and CDR2 YNNKEL (reference sequence). With V trimmed by 3 bases and J by 1 base, 2 bases remained unmatched.

The V call is TRBV19, the J call TRBJ1-2, with 7 bases aligning to TRBD1. This CDR3 region has 14 residues. V lost 5 bases to trimming and J lost 7 bases; unmatched junction nucleotides: 10. CDR1 and CDR2 from the germline V gene are LNHDA and SQIVND (reference sequence). The CDR3 loop reads CASSRWTGGRGYTF. In nucleotides, the CDR3 is TGTGCCAGTAGTCGATGGACAGGAGGCCGTGGCTACACCTTC.

CDR3: CASSPSGKNTGELFF. The CDR3 DNA follows: TGTGCCAGCAGCCCCTCCGGGAAAAACACCGGGGAGCTGTTTTTT. The chain is built from TRBV11-2 and TRBJ2-2; D is possibly TRBD2 (5 bases). This CDR3 region has 15 residues. The V end was cut by 5 bases, the J end by 2 bases, with 12 bases between. The V gene's germline CDR1 is SGHAT and CDR2 FQNNGV.